The TCR beta chain described here comes from a study of CD8 T cells in ankylosing spondylitis. Overall study results and limits: Ankylosing spondylitis blood appeared to carry a characteristic TCR beta motif of under ten highly homologous variants. Earlier studies detected some motif variants in reactive arthritis synovial fluid and blood.

Per the germline V gene, CDR1 is MGHRA and CDR2 is YSYEKL. The CDR3 consists of 16 residues. V shed 0 bases and J shed 1 base, with 10 bases lying between them. Concerning this clonotype: Its antigen is currently unknown.

Scientists made TCR beta libraries using quantitative 5'-RACE with molecular barcodes. One entry per CDR3 protein results from TCRdb running MiXCR on the 5' RACE reads. This table has over 600,000 distinct CDR3 sequences, roughly 19% appearing once. Sequencing was performed on blood, either unsorted or a sorted T cell fraction (not recorded which). The chain carries TRBV4-1 and TRBJ1-3; the D is unclear. The receptor's source is a male donor with ankylosing spondylitis. CDR3 protein: CASSQDHFTSGNTIYF. The CDR3 DNA is TGCGCCAGCAGCCAAGATCACTTCACTTCTGGAAACACCATATATTTT.